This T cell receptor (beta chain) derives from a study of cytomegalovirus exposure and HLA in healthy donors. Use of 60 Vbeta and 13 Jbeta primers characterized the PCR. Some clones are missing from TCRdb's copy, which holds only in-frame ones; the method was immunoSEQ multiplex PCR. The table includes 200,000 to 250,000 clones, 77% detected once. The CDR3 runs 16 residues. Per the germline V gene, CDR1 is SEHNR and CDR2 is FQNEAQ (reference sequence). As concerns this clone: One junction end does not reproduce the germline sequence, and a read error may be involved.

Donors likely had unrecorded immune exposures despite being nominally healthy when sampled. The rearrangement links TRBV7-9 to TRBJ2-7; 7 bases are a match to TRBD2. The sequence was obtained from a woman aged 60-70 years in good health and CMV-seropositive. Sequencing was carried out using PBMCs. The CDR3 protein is CSSSLIPGTTHYEQYF. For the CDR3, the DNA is TGTTCCAGCAGCCTCATCCCCGGGACTACCCACTACGAGCAGTACTTC.